The rows below give T cell receptor beta chains drawn from one sample of a study of control samples from healthy donors and cancer patients. Measured with immunoSEQ multiplex PCR; TCRdb has only the in-frame clones, and not every one. The data contain approximately 70,000 clones, about nine tenths of them singletons. Sequences were obtained from PBMCs. These receptors originate from a woman aged 45 to 65 with colorectal cancer. Both conserved end residues are part of each CDR3. The D gene is left open where the match is weak. Size is stated for part of the rows, as once, few or many counts, or as a class when the clone is expanded.

J	D	V	size	CDR3	DNA
TRBJ2-4	TRBD1	TRBV30	NA	CAWSTDREAKNIQYF	TGTGCCTGGAGTACCGACAGGGAGGCCAAAAACATTCAGTACTTC
TRBJ2-7	TRBD1	TRBV29-1	NA	CSVETRDRGPISRYEQYF	TGCAGCGTTGAGACCCGGGACAGGGGCCCAATTTCCCGCTACGAGCAGTACTTC
TRBJ2-4	TRBD1	TRBV4-1	NA	CASEKDVRGPDIAKNIQYF	TGCGCCAGCGAAAAAGATGTGAGGGGGCCCGATATAGCCAAAAACATTCAGTACTTC
TRBJ1-1	TRBD1	TRBV29-1	NA	CSDRGTEAFF	TGCAGCGACAGGGGCACTGAAGCTTTCTTT
TRBJ2-7	NA	TRBV7-6	NA	CASSLDDSQSYEQYF	TGTGCCAGCAGCTTAGATGACAGCCAATCCTACGAGCAGTACTTC
TRBJ1-4	NA	TRBV7-2	NA	CASSLGPEYEKLFF	TGTGCCAGCAGCTTAGGACCCGAATATGAAAAACTGTTTTTT
TRBJ1-2	NA	TRBV27	NA	CASRHDGRYGYTF	TGTGCCAGCAGACATGACGGACGCTATGGCTACACCTTC
TRBJ2-1	TRBD2	TRBV7-6	NA	CASSPRWGSGRRNEQFF	TGTGCCAGCAGCCCCCGGTGGGGTAGCGGGAGAAGGAATGAGCAGTTCTTC
TRBJ1-5	NA	TRBV2	NA	CASSGIRGVDQPQHF	TGTGCCAGCAGTGGGATCAGGGGCGTGGATCAGCCCCAGCATTTT
TRBJ1-1	NA	TRBV2	few	CASSPTANTEAFF	TGTGCCAGCAGCCCGACAGCGAACACTGAAGCTTTCTTT
TRBJ2-5	NA	TRBV5-1	NA	CASSPDRDAQQETQYF	TGCGCCAGCAGCCCAGACCGGGACGCCCAACAAGAGACCCAGTACTTC
TRBJ2-7	NA	TRBV5-1	NA	CASSSWGRYEQYF	TGCGCCAGCAGCTCTTGGGGCCGCTACGAGCAGTACTTC
TRBJ2-5	NA	TRBV4-2	NA	CASSQVAEEVETQYF	TGTGCCAGCAGCCAAGTAGCGGAGGAAGTGGAGACCCAGTACTTC
TRBJ1-2	NA	TRBV7-8	few	CASSPSTAGVYGYTF	TGTGCCAGCAGCCCCTCGACTGCTGGCGTCTATGGCTACACCTTC
TRBJ1-2	NA	TRBV20-1	NA	CSARDVGGYTF	TGCAGTGCTAGAGATGTGGGTGGCTACACCTTC
TRBJ2-3	TRBD2	TRBV6-2/TRBV6-3	NA	CASSYSRLAGGTTSTDTQYF	TGTGCCAGCAGTTACTCGAGGCTAGCGGGGGGGACTACTAGCACAGATACGCAGTATTTT
TRBJ2-5	NA	TRBV25-1	NA	CASTTWGQVQETQYF	TGTGCCAGCACTACATGGGGTCAAGTCCAAGAGACCCAGTACTTC
TRBJ2-3	NA	TRBV6-6	NA	CASSRQEETDTQYF	TGTGCCAGCAGTAGACAGGAGGAGACAGATACGCAGTATTTT
TRBJ2-7	NA	TRBV6-5	NA	CASSYARIGYEQYF	TGTGCCAGCAGTTACGCGAGAATTGGGTACGAGCAGTACTTC
TRBJ1-2	NA	TRBV9	few	CASSVGGGGYTF	TGTGCCAGCAGCGTAGGGGGGGGTGGCTACACCTTC
TRBJ1-1	NA	TRBV11-1	once	CASSAHRGVDTEAFF	TGTGCCAGCAGCGCCCACCGGGGGGTGGACACTGAAGCTTTCTTT
TRBJ1-5	NA	TRBV19	NA	CASSIGQASNQPQHF	TGTGCCAGTAGTATAGGACAGGCCAGCAATCAGCCCCAGCATTTT
TRBJ2-6	TRBD2	TRBV27	once	CASSPLAGRSGANVLTF	TGTGCCAGCAGCCCCTTAGCGGGCCGCTCTGGGGCCAACGTCCTGACTTTC
TRBJ2-1	NA	TRBV18	NA	CASSPPSGDEQFF	TGTGCCAGCTCACCACCGTCGGGGGATGAGCAGTTCTTC
TRBJ1-1	NA	TRBV19	NA	CASSIGRSLNTEAFF	TGTGCCAGTAGTATAGGTCGGAGCCTGAACACTGAAGCTTTCTTT
TRBJ2-5	NA	TRBV18	NA	CASSPEETQYF	TGTGCCAGCTCACCAGAAGAGACCCAGTACTTC
TRBJ1-5	TRBD1	TRBV5-1	NA	CASSPGQGGQPQHF	TGCGCCAGCAGCCCCGGACAGGGAGGGCAGCCCCAGCATTTT
TRBJ2-3	NA	TRBV9	NA	CASSAEGVDTQYF	TGTGCCAGCAGCGCCGAAGGGGTAGATACGCAGTATTTT
TRBJ1-5	NA	TRBV6-2/TRBV6-3	NA	CASSYGRVSQPQHF	TGTGCCAGCAGTTACGGTCGGGTGAGTCAGCCCCAGCATTTT
TRBJ2-1	TRBD2	TRBV5-8	NA	CASSLGTTSGGAYEQFF	TGTGCCAGCAGCTTGGGTACGACTAGCGGGGGGGCTTATGAGCAGTTCTTC
TRBJ1-1	NA	TRBV28	NA	CASSLYQDMATEAFF	TGTGCCAGCAGTTTATATCAGGATATGGCCACTGAAGCTTTCTTT
TRBJ1-3	NA	TRBV30	NA	CAWNRGEAGNTIYF	TGTGCCTGGAACCGAGGGGAGGCTGGAAACACCATATATTTT
TRBJ2-5	TRBD1	TRBV20-1	once	CSASRSDRGRQETQYF	TGCAGTGCTAGTCGGTCTGATAGGGGGCGACAAGAGACCCAGTACTTC
TRBJ1-4	NA	TRBV30	NA	CAWSKGATNEKLFF	TGTGCCTGGAGTAAGGGTGCAACTAATGAAAAACTGTTTTTT
TRBJ2-6	TRBD1	TRBV27	once	CASSLAQGATGANVLTF	TGTGCCAGCAGTTTAGCCCAGGGGGCGACTGGGGCCAACGTCCTGACTTTC
TRBJ2-3	NA	TRBV7-9	NA	CASSLRQGPLGTDTQYF	TGTGCCAGCAGCCTAAGGCAGGGACCTCTCGGGACAGATACGCAGTATTTT
TRBJ1-2	TRBD1	TRBV5-4	NA	CASSPGTGGFGYGYTF	TGTGCCAGCAGTCCCGGGACAGGGGGCTTTGGCTATGGCTACACCTTC
TRBJ1-6	NA	TRBV5-1	NA	CASSHPSQGYNSPLHF	TGCGCCAGCAGCCATCCCTCGCAGGGTTATAATTCACCCCTCCACTTT
TRBJ2-2	TRBD2	TRBV27	NA	CASLAGLAGTGELFF	TGTGCCAGCTTAGCGGGACTCGCGGGAACCGGGGAGCTGTTTTTT
TRBJ2-1	NA	TRBV9	NA	CASSVESGPHNEQFF	TGTGCCAGCAGCGTAGAGTCGGGGCCCCACAATGAGCAGTTCTTC